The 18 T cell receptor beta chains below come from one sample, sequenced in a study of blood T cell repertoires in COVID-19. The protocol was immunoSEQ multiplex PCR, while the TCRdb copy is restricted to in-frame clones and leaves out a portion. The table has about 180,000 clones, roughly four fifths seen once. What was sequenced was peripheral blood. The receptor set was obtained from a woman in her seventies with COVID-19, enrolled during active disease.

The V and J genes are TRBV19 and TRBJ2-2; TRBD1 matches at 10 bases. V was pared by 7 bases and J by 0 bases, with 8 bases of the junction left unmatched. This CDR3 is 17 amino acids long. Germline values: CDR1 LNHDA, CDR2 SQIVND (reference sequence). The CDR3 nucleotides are TGTGCCAGTACCCCGCGGGACAGGGGTTCGAACACCGGGGAGCTGTTTTTT. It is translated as CASTPRDRGSNTGELFF.

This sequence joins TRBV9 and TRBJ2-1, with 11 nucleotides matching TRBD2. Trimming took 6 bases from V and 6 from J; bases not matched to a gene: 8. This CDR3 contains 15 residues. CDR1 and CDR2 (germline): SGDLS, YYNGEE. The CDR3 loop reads CASTLAGVSGNEQFF. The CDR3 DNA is TGTGCCAGCACACTAGCGGGAGTCAGTGGCAATGAGCAGTTCTTC.

In DNA form, the CDR3 reads TGTGCCAGCAGTAAAGGGGGACAGGGCAGCTATGGCTACACCTTC. Translation gives CASSKGGQGSYGYTF. The rearrangement links TRBV2 to TRBJ1-2, with 9 bases lining up with TRBD1. From germline, CDR1 is SNHLY and CDR2 FYNNEI. The CDR3 has 15 amino acids. Trimming took 5 bases from V and 4 from J; bases not matched to a gene: 8. Full variable domain (remainder filled in from reference TRBV2 and TRBJ1-2): EPEVTQTPSHQVTQMGQEVILRCVPISNHLYFYWYRQILGQKVEFLVSFYNNEISEKSEIFDDQFSVERPDGSNFTLKIRSTKLEDSAMYFCASSKGGQGSYGYTFGSGTRLTVV.

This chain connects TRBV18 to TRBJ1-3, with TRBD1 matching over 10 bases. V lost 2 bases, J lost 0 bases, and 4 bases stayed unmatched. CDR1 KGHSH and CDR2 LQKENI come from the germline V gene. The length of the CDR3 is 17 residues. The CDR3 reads CASSPIRDRGSGNTIYF. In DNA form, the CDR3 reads TGTGCCAGCTCACCAATCAGGGACAGGGGCTCTGGAAACACCATATATTTT.

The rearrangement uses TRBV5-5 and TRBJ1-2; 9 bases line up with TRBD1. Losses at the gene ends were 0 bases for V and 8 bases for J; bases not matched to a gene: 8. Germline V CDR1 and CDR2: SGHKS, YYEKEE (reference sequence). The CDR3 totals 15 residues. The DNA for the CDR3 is TGTGCCAGCAGCTTGGGCCGACAGGGGGAATCGGGCTACACCTTC. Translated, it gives CASSLGRQGESGYTF. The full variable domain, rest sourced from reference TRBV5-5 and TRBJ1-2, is DAGVTQSPTHLIKTRGQQVTLRCSPISGHKSVSWYQQVLGQGPQFIFQYYEKEERGRGNFPDRFSARQFPNYSSELNVNALLLGDSALYLCASSLGRQGESGYTFGSGTRLTVV.

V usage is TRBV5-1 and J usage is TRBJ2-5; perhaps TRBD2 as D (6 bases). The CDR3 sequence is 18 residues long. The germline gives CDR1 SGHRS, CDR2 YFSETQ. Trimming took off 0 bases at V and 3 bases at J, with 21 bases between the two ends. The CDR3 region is CASSLVLGGAPEEETQYF. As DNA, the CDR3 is TGCGCCAGCAGCTTGGTCCTTGGCGGGGCCCCAGAGGAAGAGACCCAGTACTTC. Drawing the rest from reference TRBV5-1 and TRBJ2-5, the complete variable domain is KAGVTQTPRYLIKTRGQQVTLSCSPISGHRSVSWYQQTPGQGLQFLFEYFSETQRNKGNFPGRFSGRQFSNSRSEMNVSTLELGDSALYLCASSLVLGGAPEEETQYFGPGTRLLVL.

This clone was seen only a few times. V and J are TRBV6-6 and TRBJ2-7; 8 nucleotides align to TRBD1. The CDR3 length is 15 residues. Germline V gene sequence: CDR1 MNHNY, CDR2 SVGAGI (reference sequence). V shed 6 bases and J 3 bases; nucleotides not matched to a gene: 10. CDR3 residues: CASSSQGGWGYEQYF. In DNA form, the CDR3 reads TGTGCCAGCAGCTCACAGGGGGGCTGGGGCTACGAGCAGTACTTC.

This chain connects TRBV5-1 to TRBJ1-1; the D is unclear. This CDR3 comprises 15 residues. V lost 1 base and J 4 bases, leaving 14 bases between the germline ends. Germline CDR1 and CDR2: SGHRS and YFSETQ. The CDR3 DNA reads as TGCGCCAGCAGCTTGCAGTTCCCTGGCGGCACTGAAGCTTTCTTT. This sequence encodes CASSLQFPGGTEAFF.

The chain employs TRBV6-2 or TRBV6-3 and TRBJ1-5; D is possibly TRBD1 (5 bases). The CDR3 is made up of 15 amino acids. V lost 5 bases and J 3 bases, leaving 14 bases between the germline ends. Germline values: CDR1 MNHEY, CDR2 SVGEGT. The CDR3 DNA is TGTGCCAGCAGTATCCCGGGAGGGGCCAATCAGCCCCAGCATTTT. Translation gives CASSIPGGANQPQHF.

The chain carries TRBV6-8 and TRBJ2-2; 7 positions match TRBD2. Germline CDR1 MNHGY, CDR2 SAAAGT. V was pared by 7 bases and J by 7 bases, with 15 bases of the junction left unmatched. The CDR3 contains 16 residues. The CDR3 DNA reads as TGTGCCAGCAACCTAGCCCCAGGACTAGTCAGCGGGGAGCTGTTTTTT. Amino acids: CASNLAPGLVSGELFF.

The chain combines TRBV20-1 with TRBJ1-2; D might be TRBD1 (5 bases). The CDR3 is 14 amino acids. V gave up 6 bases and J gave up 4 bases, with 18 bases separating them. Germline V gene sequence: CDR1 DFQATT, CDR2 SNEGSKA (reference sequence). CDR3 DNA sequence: TGCAGTGCCAGTCCAGGGTGGGGAACCTATGGCTACACCTTC. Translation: CSASPGWGTYGYTF.

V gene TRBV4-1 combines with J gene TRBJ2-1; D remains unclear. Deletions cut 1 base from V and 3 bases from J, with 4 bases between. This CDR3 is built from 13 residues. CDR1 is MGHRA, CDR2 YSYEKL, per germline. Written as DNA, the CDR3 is TGCGCCAGCAGCCAAGGGAGCTACAATGAGCAGTTCTTC. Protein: CASSQGSYNEQFF.

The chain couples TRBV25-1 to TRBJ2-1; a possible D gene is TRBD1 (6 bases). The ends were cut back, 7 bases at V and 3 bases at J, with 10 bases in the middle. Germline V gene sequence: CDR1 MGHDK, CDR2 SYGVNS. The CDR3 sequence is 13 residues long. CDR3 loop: CASTGQYYNEQFF. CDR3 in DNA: TGTGCCAGCACCGGACAGTACTACAATGAGCAGTTCTTC.

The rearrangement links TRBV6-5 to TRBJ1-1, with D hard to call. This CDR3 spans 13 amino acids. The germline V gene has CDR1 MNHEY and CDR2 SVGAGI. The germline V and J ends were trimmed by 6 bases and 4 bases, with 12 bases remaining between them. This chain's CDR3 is CASRHTGFTEAFF. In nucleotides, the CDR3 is TGTGCCAGCAGACACACGGGTTTCACTGAAGCTTTCTTT.

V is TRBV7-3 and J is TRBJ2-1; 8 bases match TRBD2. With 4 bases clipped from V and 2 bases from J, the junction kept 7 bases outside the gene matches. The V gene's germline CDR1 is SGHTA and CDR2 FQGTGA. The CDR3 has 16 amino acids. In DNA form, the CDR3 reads TGTGCCAGCAGCTATCCGGGACTAGGGGCCTACAATGAGCAGTTCTTC. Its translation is CASSYPGLGAYNEQFF.

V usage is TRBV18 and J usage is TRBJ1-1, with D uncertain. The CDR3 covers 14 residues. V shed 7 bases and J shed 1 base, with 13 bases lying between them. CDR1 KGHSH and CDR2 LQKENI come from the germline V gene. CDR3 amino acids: CASCGLNWNTEAFF. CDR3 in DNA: TGTGCCAGCTGTGGACTCAACTGGAACACTGAAGCTTTCTTT.

CDR3 sequence reads: CASSLGGTGTTSNYGYTF. The CDR3 nucleotides read TGCGCCAGCAGCTTGGGGGGGACAGGGACAACCTCTAACTATGGCTACACCTTC. The chain has TRBV5-1 and TRBJ1-2; 9 positions agree with TRBD1. The CDR3 totals 18 residues. Trimming removed 0 bases from V and 0 bases from J; junction bases left unmatched: 9. Germline CDR1 reads SGHRS; CDR2 reads YFSETQ.

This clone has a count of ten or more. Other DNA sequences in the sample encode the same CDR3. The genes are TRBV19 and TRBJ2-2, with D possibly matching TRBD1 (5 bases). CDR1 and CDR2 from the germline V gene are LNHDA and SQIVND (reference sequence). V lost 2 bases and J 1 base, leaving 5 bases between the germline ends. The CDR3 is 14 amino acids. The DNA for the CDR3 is TGTGCCAGTAGTATAAGGGGGAACACCGGGGAGCTGTTTTTT. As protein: CASSIRGNTGELFF.